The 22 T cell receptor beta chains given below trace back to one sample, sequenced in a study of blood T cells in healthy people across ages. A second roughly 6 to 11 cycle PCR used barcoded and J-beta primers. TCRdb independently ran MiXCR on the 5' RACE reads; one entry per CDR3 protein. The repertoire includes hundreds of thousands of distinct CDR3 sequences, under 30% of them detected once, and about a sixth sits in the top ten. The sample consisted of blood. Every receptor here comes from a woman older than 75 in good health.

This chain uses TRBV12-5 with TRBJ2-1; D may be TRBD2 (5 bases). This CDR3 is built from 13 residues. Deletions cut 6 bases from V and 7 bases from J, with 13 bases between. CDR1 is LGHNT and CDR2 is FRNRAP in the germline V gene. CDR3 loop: CASGLDDTNEQFF. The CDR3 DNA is TGTGCTAGTGGACTAGATGACACAAATGAGCAGTTCTTC. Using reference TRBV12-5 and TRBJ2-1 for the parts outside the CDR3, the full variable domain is DARVTQTPRHKVTEMGQEVTMRCQPILGHNTVFWYRQTMMQGLELLAYFRNRAPLDDSGMPKDRFSAEMPDATLATLKIQPSEPRDSAVYFCASGLDDTNEQFFGPGTRLTVL.

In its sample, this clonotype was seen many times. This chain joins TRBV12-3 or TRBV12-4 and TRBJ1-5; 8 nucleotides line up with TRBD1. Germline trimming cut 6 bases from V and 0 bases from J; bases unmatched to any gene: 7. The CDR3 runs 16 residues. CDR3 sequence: CASSGQGRHSNQPQHF. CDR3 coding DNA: TGTGCCAGCAGCGGACAGGGTAGGCATAGCAATCAGCCCCAGCATTTT.

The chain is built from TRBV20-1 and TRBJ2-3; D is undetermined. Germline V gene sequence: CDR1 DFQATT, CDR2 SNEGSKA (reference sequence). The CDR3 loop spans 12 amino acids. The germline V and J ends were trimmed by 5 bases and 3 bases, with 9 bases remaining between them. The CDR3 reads CSARLGTDTQYF. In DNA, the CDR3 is TGCAGTGCTCGACTTGGTACAGATACGCAGTATTTT.

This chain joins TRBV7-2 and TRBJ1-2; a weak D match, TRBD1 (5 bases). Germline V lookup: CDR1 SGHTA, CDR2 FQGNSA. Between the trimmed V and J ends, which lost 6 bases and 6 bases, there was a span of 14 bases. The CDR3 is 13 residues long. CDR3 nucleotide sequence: TGTGCCAGCAGAGGCACAGGATTACATGGCTACACCTTC. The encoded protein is CASRGTGLHGYTF.

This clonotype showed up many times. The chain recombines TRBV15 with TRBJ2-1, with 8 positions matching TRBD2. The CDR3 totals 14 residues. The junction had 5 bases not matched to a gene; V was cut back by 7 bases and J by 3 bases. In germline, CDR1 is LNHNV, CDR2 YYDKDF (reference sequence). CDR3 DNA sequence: TGTGCCACCAAAGGCGGGGGGTACTACAATGAGCAGTTCTTC. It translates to CATKGGGYYNEQFF.

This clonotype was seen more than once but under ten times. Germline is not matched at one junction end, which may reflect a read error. The CDR3 reads CAISAGGQSQPQHF. In nucleotides, the CDR3 is TGCGCCATCAGTGCTGGGGGCCAGAGTCAGCCCCAGCATTTT. This sequence joins TRBV10-3 and TRBJ1-5; possible D gene TRBD1, 6 bases. The CDR3 totals 14 residues. Germline values: CDR1 ENHRY, CDR2 SYGVKD.

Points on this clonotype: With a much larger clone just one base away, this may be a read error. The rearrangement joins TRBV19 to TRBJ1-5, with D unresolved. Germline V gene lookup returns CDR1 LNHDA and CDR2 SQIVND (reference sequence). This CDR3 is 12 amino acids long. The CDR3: CVSSSAGQPQHF. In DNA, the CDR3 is TGTGTCAGTAGCTCAGCGGGGCAGCCCCAGCATTTT.

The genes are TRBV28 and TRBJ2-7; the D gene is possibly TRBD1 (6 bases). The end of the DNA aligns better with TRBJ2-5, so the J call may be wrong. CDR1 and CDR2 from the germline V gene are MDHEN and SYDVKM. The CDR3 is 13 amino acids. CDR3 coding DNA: TGTGCCAGCAGGTCAGGGGCGGCAGAGACCCAGTACTTC. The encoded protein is CASRSGAAETQYF.

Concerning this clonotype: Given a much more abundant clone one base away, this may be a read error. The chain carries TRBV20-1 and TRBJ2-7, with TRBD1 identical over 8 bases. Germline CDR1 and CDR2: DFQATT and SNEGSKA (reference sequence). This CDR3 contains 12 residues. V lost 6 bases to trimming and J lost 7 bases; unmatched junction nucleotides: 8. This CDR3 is CSAVTGDNEQYF. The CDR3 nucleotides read TGCAGTGCGGTGACAGGGGACAATGAGCAGTACTTC.

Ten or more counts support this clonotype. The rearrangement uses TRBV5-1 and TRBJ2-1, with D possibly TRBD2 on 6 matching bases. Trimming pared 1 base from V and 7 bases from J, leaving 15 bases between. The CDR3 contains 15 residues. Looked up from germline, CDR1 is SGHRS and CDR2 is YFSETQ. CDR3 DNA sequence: TGCGCCAGCAGCTTGTTCTCCTCCCGGGGGAATGAGCAGTTCTTC. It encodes CASSLFSSRGNEQFF.

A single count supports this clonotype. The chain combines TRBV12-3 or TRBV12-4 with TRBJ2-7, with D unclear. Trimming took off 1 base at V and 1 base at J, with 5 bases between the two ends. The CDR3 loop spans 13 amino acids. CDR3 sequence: CASSLGWSYEQYF. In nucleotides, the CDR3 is TGTGCCAGCAGTTTAGGCTGGTCCTACGAGCAGTACTTC.

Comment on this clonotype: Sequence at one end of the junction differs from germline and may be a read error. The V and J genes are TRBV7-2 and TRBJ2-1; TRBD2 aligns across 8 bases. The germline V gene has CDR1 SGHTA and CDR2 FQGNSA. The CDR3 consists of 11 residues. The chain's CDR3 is CAGSLGGAEFF. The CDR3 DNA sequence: TGTGCCGGCAGCCTCGGGGGGGCCGAGTTCTTC.

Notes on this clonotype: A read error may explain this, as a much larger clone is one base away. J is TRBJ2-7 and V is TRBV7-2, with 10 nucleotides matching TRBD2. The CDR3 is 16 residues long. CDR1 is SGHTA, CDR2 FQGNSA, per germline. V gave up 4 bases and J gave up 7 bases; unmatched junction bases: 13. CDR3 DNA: TGTGCCAGCAGCTCTAGCGGGGGCCTAATTGACAATGAGCAGTACTTC. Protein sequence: CASSSSGGLIDNEQYF.

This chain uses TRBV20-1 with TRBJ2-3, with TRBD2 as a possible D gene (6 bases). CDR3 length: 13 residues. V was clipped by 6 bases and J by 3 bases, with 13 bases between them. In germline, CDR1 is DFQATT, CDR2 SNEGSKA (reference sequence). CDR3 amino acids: CSAHRDSTDTQYF. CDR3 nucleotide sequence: TGCAGTGCCCATAGGGACTCAACAGATACGCAGTATTTT.

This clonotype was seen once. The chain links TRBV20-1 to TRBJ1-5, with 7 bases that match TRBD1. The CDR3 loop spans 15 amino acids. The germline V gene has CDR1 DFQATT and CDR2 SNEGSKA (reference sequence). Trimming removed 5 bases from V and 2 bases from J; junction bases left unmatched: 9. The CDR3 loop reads CSAYQGGVGNQPQHF. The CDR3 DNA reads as TGCAGTGCTTACCAAGGGGGCGTTGGCAATCAGCCCCAGCATTTT.

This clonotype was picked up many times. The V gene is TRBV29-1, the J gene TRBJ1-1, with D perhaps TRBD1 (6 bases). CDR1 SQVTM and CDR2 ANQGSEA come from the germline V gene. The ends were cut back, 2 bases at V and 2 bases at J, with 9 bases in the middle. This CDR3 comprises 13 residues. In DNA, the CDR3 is TGCAGCGTTGAATTGGGGGGCAACACTGAAGCTTTCTTT. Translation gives CSVELGGNTEAFF.

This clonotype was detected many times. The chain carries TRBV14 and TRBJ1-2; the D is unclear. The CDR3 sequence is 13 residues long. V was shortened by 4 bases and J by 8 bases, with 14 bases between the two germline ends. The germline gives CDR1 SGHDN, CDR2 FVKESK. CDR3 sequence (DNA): TGTGCCAGCAGCCCGAAACCGGGAAACGGCTACACCTTC. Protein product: CASSPKPGNGYTF.

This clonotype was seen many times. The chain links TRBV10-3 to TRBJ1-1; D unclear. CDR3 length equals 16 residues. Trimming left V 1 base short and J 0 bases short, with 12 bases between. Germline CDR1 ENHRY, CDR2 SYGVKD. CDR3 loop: CAISELSLSLNTEAFF. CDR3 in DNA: TGTGCCATCAGTGAGTTAAGTCTTAGTTTGAACACTGAAGCTTTCTTT.

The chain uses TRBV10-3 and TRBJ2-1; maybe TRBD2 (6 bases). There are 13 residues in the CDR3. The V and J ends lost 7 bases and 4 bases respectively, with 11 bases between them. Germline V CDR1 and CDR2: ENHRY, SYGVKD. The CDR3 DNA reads TGTGCCATCAAGGCGGGGATTTACAATGAGCAGTTCTTC. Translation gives CAIKAGIYNEQFF.

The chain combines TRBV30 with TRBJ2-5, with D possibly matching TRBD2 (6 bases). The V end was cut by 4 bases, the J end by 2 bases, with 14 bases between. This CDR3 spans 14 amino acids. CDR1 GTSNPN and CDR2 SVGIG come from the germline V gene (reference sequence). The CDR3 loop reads CAWTPGLRQETQYF. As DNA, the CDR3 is TGTGCCTGGACTCCGGGACTGCGACAAGAGACCCAGTACTTC.

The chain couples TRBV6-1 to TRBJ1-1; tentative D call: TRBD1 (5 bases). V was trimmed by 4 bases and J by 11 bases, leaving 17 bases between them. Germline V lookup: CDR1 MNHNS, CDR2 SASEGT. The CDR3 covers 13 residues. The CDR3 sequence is CASSAVRLGDAFF. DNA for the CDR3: TGTGCCAGCAGTGCCGTACGTCTAGGGGACGCTTTCTTT.

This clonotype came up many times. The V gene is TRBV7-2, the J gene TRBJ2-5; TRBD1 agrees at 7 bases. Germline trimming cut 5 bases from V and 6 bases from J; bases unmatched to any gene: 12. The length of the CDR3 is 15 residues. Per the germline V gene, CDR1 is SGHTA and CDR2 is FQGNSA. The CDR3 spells CASSPMTGHGQTQYF. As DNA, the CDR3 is TGTGCCAGCAGCCCTATGACAGGGCACGGACAGACCCAGTACTTC. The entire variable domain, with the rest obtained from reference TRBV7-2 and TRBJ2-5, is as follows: GAGVSQSPSNKVTEKGKDVELRCDPISGHTALYWYRQSLGQGLEFLIYFQGNSAPDKSGLPSDRFSAERTGGSVSTLTIQRTQQEDSAVYLCASSPMTGHGQTQYFGPGTRLLVL.